Sequencing of this TCR beta chain was carried out in a study of CD8 T cells in Susac syndrome (dated by TCRdb to between 2017 and 2020). With regard to the full study: Among the sequenced Susac syndrome patients, about 6 had clinically active disease and fewer than ten were in clinical remission. Whether CD8+ T cell activation and differentiation in Susac syndrome was antigen driven was tested using repertoire sequencing. At blood withdrawal, Susac syndrome patients were therapy-naive, treated with corticosteroids (with IVIg additionally given to some), or treated with IVIg alone. Broad study findings and their caveats: The number of individuals in the TCR sequencing and HLA analysis was acknowledged as relatively small. In patients with Susac syndrome, the CD4+ T cell repertoire showed no detectable clonal expansion.

Notes on this clonotype: Its antigen remains undetermined. Per-nucleotide qualities are absent, and no much larger clonotype sits a single base away.

Clipping removes 3 bases from V and 2 bases from J, with 6 as the unmatched junction base count. The germline V gene (reference sequence) gives CDR1 as LGHDT and CDR2 as YNNKEL. Spanning cysteine to phenylalanine, the CDR3 consists of 15 amino acids. Only the CDR3 part of the read is kept: 45 bases, read in frame from the first base. Peripheral blood CD8+ and CD4+ T cells from healthy donors, Susac syndrome patients and multiple sclerosis patients were profiled by high-throughput TCR beta sequencing. The Susac syndrome patients fulfilled recently defined diagnostic criteria for definite or probable disease. Bulk CD8+ and CD4+ T cells were purified magnetically by negative isolation, whereas CD8+ TEMRA cells were enriched by FACS. Blood was drawn into EDTA tubes, processed within 24 hours, and PBMCs were isolated by density gradient centrifugation. PBMCs intended for TCR sequencing were cryopreserved in liquid nitrogen and thawed later in a water bath at 37 degrees C. Purity of sorted or isolated CD4+, CD8+ and CD8+ TEMRA cells was at least 90%.

RNA was extracted using the RNeasy kit, and roughly 0.5 to 1 microgram was reverse transcribed with random hexamers. The immunoSEQ multiplex PCR assay, which covers 54 Vbeta and 13 Jbeta segments, was used to amplify TCR beta CDR3 regions. PCR amplification bias was corrected by using a synthetic template baseline for primer optimization and computational correction. The paper's processing steps were these. Reads were assigned to V, D and J genes according to IMGT and analyzed in immunoSEQ Analyzer, with only productive sequences retained. To calculate clonality, Shannon entropy was normalized by log2 of the number of productive unique sequences and then subtracted from one. Public and private clones were assessed among the 100 most prevalent clones of each patient and control. A clone was defined as Susac-specific if it was absent from the healthy and MS cohorts, from more than 850 published viral clones and from other ImmuneACCESS disease sequences. Starting from the raw public reads, TCRdb applied fastp trimming at Q25, assembled clones with MiXCR and retained in-frame beta chains. Rows are combined by CDR3 protein, so each entry shows the most common genes and DNA. These V and J calls rely on TCRdb rather than the paper's analysis. The sample data list over 140,000 distinct CDR3 sequences, and 85% to 95% of these were observed just once. The ten most abundant clones make up roughly 0.14% of the sample.

The chain is encoded by TRBV3-1 joined to TRBJ2-5, and 7 junction bases match TRBD2. Input material: CD4+ T cells from PBMCs. The TCR was taken from a human donor with Susac syndrome. The DNA sequence is as follows: TGTGCCAGCAGCCAGGCACTAGCGACTCAAGAGACCCAGTACTTC. Translated, it gives CASSQALATQETQYF.